This is a list of T cell receptor beta chains from one sample in a study of T cell repertoires in cytomegalovirus infection. TCRdb re-analysed the reads in MiXCR, keeping a single row per CDR3 protein. Among roughly 720,000 distinct CDR3 sequences, 35% were seen once, and the ten largest hold around 2.6%. The sample taken for sequencing was PBMCs. Every receptor here comes from a human donor in good health (CMV status not recorded). Some clones in this sample may be carry-over from other donors' samples. Both conserved end residues are part of each CDR3. Fields, in order: V gene, clone size, D gene, J gene, CDR3 protein, CDR3 DNA. D genes are given only for firm matches. For some rows the clone size is stated as once, few or many, or as a class when expanded; others skip it.

v_gene: TRBV5-1; abundance: few; d_gene: TRBD1; j_gene: TRBJ1-1; CDR3aa: CASRTGQGARNTEAFF; CDR3nt: TGCGCCAGCAGGACCGGACAGGGGGCAAGGAACACTGAAGCTTTCTTT
v_gene: TRBV20-1; abundance: NA; d_gene: NA; j_gene: TRBJ2-3; CDR3aa: CSARTGKPGVKDTQYF; CDR3nt: TGCAGTGCTAGGACAGGGAAGCCGGGAGTAAAAGATACGCAGTATTTT
v_gene: TRBV7-3; abundance: NA; d_gene: TRBD2; j_gene: TRBJ2-1; CDR3aa: CASSLLATGGFNEQFF; CDR3nt: TGTGCCAGCAGCTTACTCGCGACGGGGGGGTTCAATGAGCAGTTCTTC
v_gene: TRBV7-9; abundance: NA; d_gene: NA; j_gene: TRBJ2-2; CDR3aa: CASSRESSGRGELFF; CDR3nt: TGTGCCAGCAGCCGCGAGAGCTCAGGGCGCGGGGAGCTGTTTTTT
v_gene: TRBV29-1; abundance: NA; d_gene: NA; j_gene: TRBJ1-1; CDR3aa: CSVVANRDTEAFF; CDR3nt: TGCAGCGTTGTGGCAAACAGGGACACTGAAGCTTTCTTT
v_gene: TRBV7-9; abundance: NA; d_gene: TRBD1; j_gene: TRBJ2-7; CDR3aa: CASSLPGQGINSYEQYF; CDR3nt: TGTGCCAGCAGCTTACCGGGACAGGGGATCAACTCCTACGAGCAGTACTTC
v_gene: TRBV7-6; abundance: NA; d_gene: TRBD2; j_gene: TRBJ2-3; CDR3aa: CASSQGLAAHDTQYF; CDR3nt: TGTGCTAGCAGCCAGGGACTAGCGGCCCACGATACGCAGTATTTT
v_gene: TRBV27; abundance: NA; d_gene: TRBD1; j_gene: TRBJ1-1; CDR3aa: CASSFRTGRDTEAFF; CDR3nt: TGTGCCAGCAGTTTTAGGACAGGGCGGGACACTGAAGCTTTCTTT
v_gene: TRBV20-1; abundance: NA; d_gene: NA; j_gene: TRBJ2-7; CDR3aa: CSARRTVDEQYF; CDR3nt: TGCAGTGCTCGAAGGACGGTCGACGAGCAGTACTTC
v_gene: TRBV6-5; abundance: few; d_gene: NA; j_gene: TRBJ1-6; CDR3aa: CASRRPTRDGNSPLHF; CDR3nt: TGTGCCAGCAGACGACCCACCAGGGACGGCAATTCACCCCTCCACTTT
v_gene: TRBV24-1; abundance: NA; d_gene: NA; j_gene: TRBJ2-7; CDR3aa: CATSGTGERSYEQYF; CDR3nt: TGTGCCACCAGTGGCACGGGGGAGCGTTCCTACGAGCAGTACTTC
v_gene: TRBV7-2; abundance: many; d_gene: NA; j_gene: TRBJ1-2; CDR3aa: CASSLGGGTNYGYTF; CDR3nt: TGTGCCAGCAGCTTAGGAGGAGGGACAAACTATGGCTACACCTTC
v_gene: TRBV20-1; abundance: NA; d_gene: NA; j_gene: TRBJ2-7; CDR3aa: CSARVPGSSYEQYF; CDR3nt: TGCAGTGCTAGAGTTCCGGGGAGCTCCTACGAGCAGTACTTC
v_gene: TRBV6-1; abundance: NA; d_gene: NA; j_gene: TRBJ1-5; CDR3aa: CASSEIRTAGSNQPQHF; CDR3nt: TGTGCCAGCAGTGAAATCCGTACGGCGGGGAGCAATCAGCCCCAGCATTTT
v_gene: TRBV7-3; abundance: NA; d_gene: TRBD1; j_gene: TRBJ1-1; CDR3aa: CASSLTAGGTEAFF; CDR3nt: TGTGCCAGCAGCTTAACGGCAGGGGGCACTGAAGCTTTCTTT
v_gene: TRBV7-3; abundance: few; d_gene: TRBD1; j_gene: TRBJ2-7; CDR3aa: CASSPMGTDAYEQYF; CDR3nt: TGTGCCAGCAGCCCCATGGGGACAGATGCCTACGAGCAGTACTTC
v_gene: TRBV30; abundance: once; d_gene: TRBD1; j_gene: TRBJ1-5; CDR3aa: CAWSGGGDQPQHF; CDR3nt: TGTGCCTGGAGTGGAGGGGGCGATCAGCCCCAGCATTTT
v_gene: TRBV4-2; abundance: NA; d_gene: NA; j_gene: TRBJ2-7; CDR3aa: CASSQAGETYEQYF; CDR3nt: TGTGCCAGCAGCCAAGCGGGAGAGACCTACGAGCAGTACTTC
v_gene: TRBV20-1; abundance: few; d_gene: NA; j_gene: TRBJ1-1; CDR3aa: CSVVRYRESGNTEAFF; CDR3nt: TGCAGTGTGGTCAGGTACAGGGAAAGTGGGAACACTGAAGCTTTCTTT
v_gene: TRBV6-6; abundance: NA; d_gene: NA; j_gene: TRBJ2-5; CDR3aa: CASSSGLNKRETQYF; CDR3nt: TGTGCCAGCAGTTCGGGACTGAATAAAAGGGAGACCCAGTACTTC